Following are 28 T cell receptor beta chains from one sample sequenced in a study of blood T cell repertoires in COVID-19. Clones were sequenced by immunoSEQ multiplex PCR, and TCRdb holds only the in-frame ones, with some missing. Of 350,000 or so clones listed, 70% to 90% are singletons. The sample consisted of PBMCs or T cells enriched from blood (not recorded which). These receptors were obtained from a woman in her 40s with acute COVID-19.

The chain recombines TRBV12-5 with TRBJ2-1; TRBD2 is a possible D gene (5 bases). Trimming removed 4 bases from V and 1 base from J, with 8 bases in between. Germline assignment: CDR1 LGHNT and CDR2 FRNRAP. The CDR3 spans 14 residues. The CDR3, as DNA: TGTGCTAGTGGTTCCGAGGGATCCTACAATGAGCAGTTCTTC. It codes for CASGSEGSYNEQFF.

The chain carries TRBV29-1 and TRBJ2-7, with D perhaps matching TRBD1 (5 bases). The CDR3 is made up of 12 amino acids. V was pared by 6 bases and J by 0 bases, with 9 bases between. Germline assignment: CDR1 SQVTM and CDR2 ANQGSEA. This chain's CDR3 is CSVSRASYEQYF. CDR3 nucleotides: TGCAGCGTCTCCAGGGCCTCCTACGAGCAGTACTTC.

The chain couples TRBV15 to TRBJ2-3; 7 bases agree with TRBD2. Germline V CDR1 and CDR2: LNHNV, YYDKDF (reference sequence). J lost 5 bases, V lost 3 bases, and 8 bases had no gene match. The CDR3 contains 15 residues. This CDR3 reads CATSRNLAELDTQYF. The CDR3, as DNA: TGTGCCACCAGCAGGAACCTAGCGGAATTAGATACGCAGTATTTT.

This chain joins TRBV24-1 and TRBJ2-5; 9 nucleotides agree with TRBD1. This CDR3 is 16 amino acids long. Germline CDR1 reads KGHDR; CDR2 reads SFDVKD. V was pared by 3 bases and J by 4 bases, with 8 bases of the junction left unmatched. The CDR3 loop is CATSDNYRGRGETQYF. CDR3 coding DNA: TGTGCCACCAGTGATAATTACAGGGGGCGCGGAGAGACCCAGTACTTC.

This chain links TRBV28 with TRBJ1-2; possibly TRBD1 for D (6 bases). Germline V gene lookup returns CDR1 MDHEN and CDR2 SYDVKM. CDR3 length: 14 amino acids. The ends were cut back, 6 bases at V and 8 bases at J, with 19 bases in the middle. The CDR3 protein is CASSPTNRVGGYTF. In DNA, the CDR3 is TGTGCCAGCAGCCCTACGAACAGGGTGGGGGGCTACACCTTC.

The chain has TRBV7-2 and TRBJ2-7; tentative D call: TRBD2 (6 bases). The CDR3 has 14 amino acids. V lost 5 bases to trimming and J lost 7 bases, with 18 bases between them. In germline, CDR1 is SGHTA, CDR2 FQGNSA. The CDR3 protein is CASSADTGVREQYF. In DNA form, the CDR3 reads TGTGCCAGCAGCGCCGACACGGGAGTACGGGAGCAGTACTTC.

V usage is TRBV7-9 and J usage is TRBJ2-1; 10 nucleotides align to TRBD2. Unmatched junction bases numbered 12, after V lost 6 bases and J lost 7 bases. This CDR3 is built from 16 residues. The V gene's germline CDR1 is SEHNR and CDR2 FQNEAQ (reference sequence). The CDR3 sequence is CASRPSGLADTNEQFF. DNA for the CDR3: TGTGCCAGCAGACCAAGCGGACTAGCGGACACTAATGAGCAGTTCTTC. The full variable domain, in which reference TRBV7-9 and TRBJ2-1 provide the parts outside the CDR3, is DTGVSQNPRHKITKRGQNVTFRCDPISEHNRLYWYRQTLGQGPEFLTYFQNEAQLEKSRLLSDRFSAERPKGSFSTLEIQRTEQGDSAMYLCASRPSGLADTNEQFFGPGTRLTVL.

The chain has TRBV7-6 and TRBJ2-7; possibly TRBD1 for D (5 bases). The CDR3 loop spans 13 amino acids. Trimming stripped 3 bases from V and 1 base from J, with 7 bases between. CDR1 and CDR2 (germline): SGHVS, FNYEAQ. Here the CDR3 reads CASSFTGSYEQYF. The CDR3 coding sequence is TGTGCCAGCAGCTTTACAGGTTCCTACGAGCAGTACTTC.

V usage is TRBV28 and J usage is TRBJ1-3; the match to TRBD1 covers 8 bases. Looked up from germline, CDR1 is MDHEN and CDR2 is SYDVKM. With V trimmed by 6 bases and J by 4 bases, 5 bases remained unmatched. The CDR3 has 14 amino acids. The CDR3 DNA reads TGTGCCAGCAGCGCCAGGGGGCAGGGAAACACCATATATTTT. Its protein is CASSARGQGNTIYF.

This clone was picked up one time. The rearrangement joins TRBV4-2 to TRBJ2-1; a possible D gene is TRBD2 (6 bases). The CDR3 spans 17 residues. The V gene lost 3 bases and the J gene lost 6 bases, with 21 bases spanning the gap. Germline CDR1 is LGHNA and CDR2 is YNFKEQ. The CDR3 protein is CASSQEPGLQIINEQFF. The CDR3 nucleotides are TGTGCCAGCAGCCAGGAGCCGGGACTCCAAATTATCAATGAGCAGTTCTTC.

The chain uses TRBV24-1 and TRBJ2-5; 7 positions agree with TRBD1. The CDR3 extends over 14 amino acids. The germline CDR1 and CDR2 sequences are KGHDR and SFDVKD. V shed 4 bases and J 4 bases; nucleotides not matched to a gene: 5. As DNA, the CDR3 is TGTGCCACCAGTGACGCAGACAGGGCAGAGACCCAGTACTTC. Protein: CATSDADRAETQYF.

The chain joins TRBV18 to TRBJ2-1; a possible D gene is TRBD1 (5 bases). The length of the CDR3 is 18 residues. Between the trimmed V and J ends, which lost 9 bases and 0 bases, there was a span of 24 bases. Germline-derived CDR1 and CDR2 are KGHSH and LQKENI. The CDR3 here is CASLTPDSRQGSYNEQFF. CDR3 sequence (DNA): TGTGCCAGTCTCACGCCCGATTCCAGGCAGGGCTCCTACAATGAGCAGTTCTTC.

The V and J genes are TRBV11-3 and TRBJ1-1, with D perhaps TRBD1 (5 bases). This CDR3 comprises 14 residues. Germline V CDR1 and CDR2: SGHNT, YENEEA. Deletions cut 2 bases from V and 6 bases from J, with 13 bases between. This chain's CDR3 is CASSLQGTGSEAFF. In DNA form, the CDR3 reads TGTGCCAGCAGCTTACAGGGCACGGGTTCTGAAGCTTTCTTT.

This clone was detected once. V gene TRBV19 combines with J gene TRBJ2-5; 7 bases align to TRBD1. With 4 bases clipped from V and 1 base from J, the junction kept 3 bases outside the gene matches. The V gene's germline CDR1 is LNHDA and CDR2 SQIVND (reference sequence). This CDR3 has 14 amino acids. The DNA of the CDR3 is TGTGCCAGTAGTACCCACAGGGGCCAAGAGACCCAGTACTTC. Protein sequence: CASSTHRGQETQYF.

CDR3 nucleotides: TGCGCCAGCAGCCAAGAGGGCGGCTACACCTTC. It translates to CASSQEGGYTF. V gene TRBV4-1 combines with J gene TRBJ1-2; D unclear. The CDR3 has 11 residues. The germline V and J ends were trimmed by 0 bases and 8 bases, with 4 bases remaining between them. CDR1 and CDR2 from the germline V gene are MGHRA and YSYEKL.

The rearrangement links TRBV7-3 to TRBJ2-3; a weak D match, TRBD2 (6 bases). The germline CDR1 and CDR2 sequences are SGHTA and FQGTGA. The CDR3 loop spans 13 amino acids. Trimming cost V 5 bases and J 6 bases, with 12 bases left between them. CDR3 in DNA: TGTGCCAGCAGCACCCGGGAGCGGGATACGCAGTATTTT. Its protein is CASSTRERDTQYF. The variable domain in full, completed from reference TRBV7-3 and TRBJ2-3, reads GAGVSQTPSNKVTEKGKYVELRCDPISGHTALYWYRQSLGQGPEFLIYFQGTGAADDSGLPNDRFFAVRPEGSVSTLKIQRTERGDSAVYLCASSTRERDTQYFGPGTRLTVL.

The chain joins TRBV6-5 to TRBJ2-7, with TRBD1 matching 10 bases. This CDR3 has 15 amino acids. Germline V gene sequence: CDR1 MNHEY, CDR2 SVGAGI. The V gene end was trimmed by 6 bases and the J gene end by 7 bases; junction bases not matched to a gene: 12. The chain's CDR3 is CASRASGTGALEQYF. In DNA form, the CDR3 reads TGTGCCAGCAGAGCTTCCGGGACAGGGGCTTTAGAGCAGTACTTC.

The chain joins TRBV6-1 to TRBJ1-2; 7 bases align to TRBD1. The CDR3 runs 16 residues. V lost 3 bases, J lost 5 bases, and 12 bases stayed unmatched. From germline, CDR1 is MNHNS and CDR2 SASEGT. The CDR3 reads CASSETGLTSNYGYTF. DNA of the CDR3: TGTGCCAGCAGTGAGACAGGGCTCACCTCAAATTATGGCTACACCTTC.

This chain links TRBV11-2 with TRBJ2-7; a weak D match, TRBD2 (5 bases). The germline V and J ends were trimmed by 1 base and 0 bases, with 13 bases remaining between them. The CDR3 has 16 residues. CDR1 is SGHAT, CDR2 FQNNGV, per germline. The CDR3 nucleotides are TGTGCCAGCAGCTTAGCTGAGGACTTTAGCTCCTACGAGCAGTACTTC. It is translated as CASSLAEDFSSYEQYF.

The CDR3 region is CASSFPSGRVTDTQYF. For the CDR3, the DNA is TGCGCCAGCAGCTTCCCTAGCGGGAGGGTTACAGATACGCAGTATTTT. The gene calls are TRBV5-1 and TRBJ2-3; 12 bases line up with TRBD2. V gave up 2 bases and J gave up 3 bases; unmatched junction bases: 4. Germline lookup yields CDR1 SGHRS and CDR2 YFSETQ. The CDR3 sequence is 16 residues long.

The CDR3 spells CASSQDRYVAFF. The CDR3 region has the DNA TGTGCCAGCAGCCAAGATCGGTATGTCGCTTTCTTT. This chain uses TRBV3-1 (or the pseudogene TRBV3-2) with TRBJ1-1; D gene ambiguous. V was pared by 0 bases and J by 11 bases, with 10 bases between. This CDR3 has 12 amino acids. Germline loops: CDR1 LGHDT, CDR2 YNNKEL (reference sequence).

Notes on this clone: Its ends do not fully match the called genes, so a read error is possible. V gene TRBV9 combines with J gene TRBJ2-6, with TRBD1 matching 10 bases. The CDR3 is made up of 18 amino acids. Germline CDR1 is SGDLS and CDR2 is YYNGEE. CDR3 residues: CASSVRGQGNSGANVLTF. CDR3 in DNA: TGTGCCAGCAGCGTAAGGGGACAGGGGAACTCTGGGGCCAACGTCCTGACTTTT.

With regard to this clone: The junction and the germline gene differ at one end; a read error may be behind it. J is TRBJ2-1 and V is TRBV27, with a possible D match to TRBD2 (6 bases). The CDR3 runs 15 residues. CDR1 MNHEY and CDR2 SMNVEV come from the germline V gene (reference sequence). The DNA for the CDR3 is TGTGCCAGCAGGGGGGACTCCCTCTTAAGCCATGAGCTGTTCTTC. This encodes CASRGDSLLSHELFF.

This clone was seen only once. V and J are TRBV7-2 and TRBJ2-3, with 9 bases that match TRBD2. Unmatched junction bases numbered 12, after V lost 0 bases and J lost 5 bases. The CDR3 runs to 18 residues. Germline-derived CDR1 and CDR2 are SGHTA and FQGNSA. CDR3 coding DNA: TGTGCCAGCAGCTTAGCAGGGGGCGGGACTAGCCGTGGAGATACGCAGTATTTT. This translates into CASSLAGGGTSRGDTQYF.

J is TRBJ2-5 and V is TRBV5-1, with TRBD2 identical over 11 bases. Germline CDR1 reads SGHRS; CDR2 reads YFSETQ. V shed 4 bases and J 4 bases; nucleotides not matched to a gene: 6. CDR3 length equals 15 residues. CDR3 DNA: TGCGCCAGCAGCATAGCGGGGGGGCTCGGAGAGACCCAGTACTTC. Translating it yields CASSIAGGLGETQYF.

This clone was picked up one time. The J gene is TRBJ2-1, the V gene TRBV5-4, with 7 bases identical to TRBD2. Looked up from germline, CDR1 is SGHNT and CDR2 is YYREEE (reference sequence). This CDR3 has 15 amino acids. The junction had 19 bases not matched to a gene; V was cut back by 5 bases and J by 14 bases. CDR3 DNA: TGTGCCAGCAGGAAGGACGCGGGAGTAATAACTGCAGAGTTCTTC. Amino acids: CASRKDAGVITAEFF.

The chain uses TRBV14 and TRBJ1-2, with D perhaps TRBD1 (6 bases). The germline V gene has CDR1 SGHDN and CDR2 FVKESK. The CDR3 has 14 residues. Trimming removed 4 bases from V and 8 bases from J, with 17 bases in between. The CDR3 nucleotides are TGTGCCAGCAGCCCCTGGACAGCCGAGCTCGGCTACACCTTC. Amino acids: CASSPWTAELGYTF.

The rearrangement uses TRBV28 and TRBJ1-1; D is ambiguous. Trimming cost V 11 bases and J 2 bases, with 18 bases left between them. This CDR3 region has 14 residues. Germline V lookup: CDR1 MDHEN, CDR2 SYDVKM. This CDR3 reads CACQSGLSNTEAFF. In DNA form, the CDR3 reads TGTGCCTGCCAATCGGGGTTATCTAACACTGAAGCTTTCTTT.